This TCR beta chain was documented in a study of post-analysis software for immune sequencing data. Study summary: Multiple sclerosis in the patients followed relapsing-remitting, secondary progressive and progressive-relapsing courses.

This CDR3 spans 17 amino acids. V was pared by 4 bases and J by 2 bases, with 6 bases of the junction left unmatched. In germline, CDR1 is SGHTA, CDR2 FQGNSA. Study conclusions and caveats: Strong co-clustering by F measure linked samples that shared a preparation batch. Compared with controls, patients had more of roughly 5 TRBV segments, including TRBV5-6, TRBV5-1 and TRBV20-1. Diversity measured as normalized Chao1 was significantly lower in multiple sclerosis patients than in controls.

This clonotype is a singleton in its sample. The antigen is not known. Presence of unique molecular identifiers characterized the TCR beta cDNA libraries. Each sample of about 0.95 to 11 million input T cells yielded approximately 500,000 cDNA molecules, so each molecule approximated one T cell. TCRdb re-derived calls from the PCR reads in MiXCR, one entry per CDR3 protein. The sample lists hundreds of thousands of distinct CDR3 sequences, roughly 29% occurring once. This chain joins TRBV7-2 and TRBJ2-3, with 13 positions matching TRBD2. The sample taken for sequencing was blood. This TCR derives from a girl between 10 and 17 years old with multiple sclerosis. The CDR3 region has the DNA TGTGCCAGCAGCTGGAGACTAGCGGGGGGCCACACAGATACGCAGTATTTT. Residues: CASSWRLAGGHTDTQYF. Together with reference TRBV7-2 and TRBJ2-3, the CDR3 gives the full variable domain: GAGVSQSPSNKVTEKGKDVELRCDPISGHTALYWYRQSLGQGLEFLIYFQGNSAPDKSGLPSDRFSAERTGGSVSTLTIQRTQQEDSAVYLCASSWRLAGGHTDTQYFGPGTRLTVL.